These 9 T cell receptor beta chains came from one sample sequenced in a study of T cells in Graves' hyperthyroidism and ophthalmopathy. RNA transcripts gave rise to amplified TCR beta CDR3 regions. During a first-round RT-PCR of the TCR CDR3, the HTBI primer set was used. TCRdb reprocessed the multiplex PCR reads via MiXCR and lists one record per CDR3 protein. The repertoire holds under 650,000 distinct CDR3 sequences, with 15% to 20% as singletons. The sample was blood. The receptors were sampled from a young woman with Graves' hyperthyroidism.

Many counts were recorded for this clonotype. This chain uses TRBV5-1 with TRBJ1-1; a possible D gene is TRBD1 (5 bases). The CDR3 covers 15 residues. V was trimmed by 1 base and J by 1 base, leaving 11 bases between them. Germline-derived CDR1 and CDR2 are SGHRS and YFSETQ. The CDR3 DNA is TGCGCCAGCAGCTTGTCGGGGGGATCGAACACTGAAGCTTTCTTT. It yields the protein CASSLSGGSNTEAFF. The full variable domain, in which reference TRBV5-1 and TRBJ1-1 provide the parts outside the CDR3, is KAGVTQTPRYLIKTRGQQVTLSCSPISGHRSVSWYQQTPGQGLQFLFEYFSETQRNKGNFPGRFSGRQFSNSRSEMNVSTLELGDSALYLCASSLSGGSNTEAFFGQGTRLTVV.

The CDR3 nucleotides read TGTGCCACCAGTACGCTAGCGGGAGACGAGCAGTACTTC. It encodes CATSTLAGDEQYF. V is TRBV24-1 and J is TRBJ2-7; 10 nucleotides line up with TRBD2. Trimming at V came to 6 bases and at J to 5 bases, leaving 3 bases not matched to a gene. CDR3 length equals 13 residues. Per the germline V gene, CDR1 is KGHDR and CDR2 is SFDVKD.

This clonotype has a count of ten or more. This chain joins TRBV28 and TRBJ2-3; D is uncertain. V dropped 5 bases and J dropped 0 bases, with 9 bases sitting between them. Germline CDR1 reads MDHEN; CDR2 reads SYDVKM. CDR3 length: 14 amino acids. The CDR3 protein is CASSLSPSTDTQYF. DNA of the CDR3: TGTGCCAGCAGTCTATCCCCTAGCACAGATACGCAGTATTTT.

This clonotype was seen many times. The J gene is TRBJ2-1, the V gene TRBV15, with no clear D. The germline V and J ends were trimmed by 1 base and 6 bases, with 13 bases remaining between them. Germline CDR1 and CDR2: LNHNV and YYDKDF (reference sequence). The CDR3 spans 15 residues. The CDR3 region has the DNA TGTGCCACCAGCAGAGGTCCAACGACTGCCAATGAGCAGTTCTTC. It translates to CATSRGPTTANEQFF.

In its sample, this clonotype was seen many times. The chain links TRBV3-1 to TRBJ2-1; D is unresolved. The V and J ends lost 4 bases and 4 bases respectively, with 11 bases between them. Germline CDR1 is LGHDT and CDR2 is YNNKEL (reference sequence). This CDR3 is built from 14 residues. CDR3 DNA sequence: TGTGCCAGCAGCCCGTTTGGCGGATACAATGAGCAGTTCTTC. This sequence encodes CASSPFGGYNEQFF.

The J gene is TRBJ2-5, the V gene TRBV9; D ambiguous. With 0 bases removed from V and 2 bases from J, the gap between germline ends came to 8 bases. The CDR3 runs 14 residues. Germline V CDR1 and CDR2: SGDLS, YYNGEE. CDR3 loop: CASSVVGSQETQYF. The CDR3 DNA follows: TGTGCCAGCAGCGTAGTTGGCAGTCAAGAGACCCAGTACTTC.

In this sample, this clonotype turned up many times. This chain links TRBV28 with TRBJ1-5; D gene unclear. Germline-derived CDR1 and CDR2 are MDHEN and SYDVKM. CDR3 size: 13 residues. Trimming shortened V by 5 bases and J by 3 bases, and 8 bases separated the two germline ends. In DNA, the CDR3 is TGTGCCAGCAGTGACGTGCTCAATCAGCCCCAGCATTTT. Its protein product is CASSDVLNQPQHF.

This chain links TRBV6-2 or TRBV6-3 with TRBJ2-3; TRBD2 aligns across 7 bases. The CDR3 consists of 14 residues. V was pared by 8 bases and J by 4 bases, with 9 bases of the junction left unmatched. Looked up from germline, CDR1 is MNHEY and CDR2 is SVGEGT. The CDR3 nucleotides read TGTGCCAGCCTCCCGGCGGGAGCCCCAGATACGCAGTATTTT. Its translation is CASLPAGAPDTQYF.

To note about this clonotype: The germline gene is not matched at one end of the junction; a read error may be the cause. The V and J genes are TRBV7-2 and TRBJ2-1; 11 bases agree with TRBD2. This CDR3 spans 16 amino acids. The germline V gene has CDR1 SGHTA and CDR2 FQGNSA. CDR3 amino acids: CASSVAGGPGRNEQFF. The CDR3, as DNA: TGTGCCAGCAGCGTAGCGGGAGGGCCGGGTCGGAATGAGCAGTTCTTC.